These 19 T cell receptor beta chains share one sample of origin, sequenced in a study of T cell clonotyping in hematopoietic cell transplantation. The protocol was immunoSEQ multiplex PCR, while the TCRdb copy is restricted to in-frame clones and leaves out a portion. Of over 10,000 clones listed, approximately 65% are singletons. The material was peripheral blood mononuclear cells, obtained 180 days after allogeneic stem cell transplant. These receptors originate from a male patient aged 60-70 years who had an allogeneic stem cell transplant from an unrelated donor, so the T cells may come from the graft donor. Some clones in this sample may be carry-over from other donors' samples.

The genes are TRBV30 and TRBJ1-5; TRBD1 is a possible D gene (6 bases). The CDR3 loop spans 15 amino acids. Trimming left V 0 bases short and J 3 bases short, with 12 bases between. Germline V gene sequence: CDR1 GTSNPN, CDR2 SVGIG (reference sequence). The CDR3 sequence: CAWSVTDSLNQPQHF. CDR3 bases: TGTGCCTGGAGTGTTACGGACAGCCTCAATCAGCCCCAGCATTTT.

The J gene is TRBJ2-2, the V gene TRBV30, with D possibly being TRBD2 (5 bases). CDR1 GTSNPN and CDR2 SVGIG come from the germline V gene (reference sequence). V lost 6 bases and J 4 bases, leaving 15 bases between the germline ends. There are 14 residues in the CDR3. CDR3 loop: CACRSGGGTGELFF. DNA of the CDR3: TGTGCCTGCCGATCCGGCGGAGGCACCGGGGAGCTGTTTTTT.

This clone was recorded only once. This chain links TRBV11-2 with TRBJ2-6, with TRBD1 as a possible D gene (7 bases). CDR3 length: 19 amino acids. The germline gives CDR1 SGHAT, CDR2 FQNNGV. V dropped 1 base and J dropped 0 bases, with 16 bases sitting between them. CDR3 sequence reads: CASSLVGRGQTSGANVLTF. The CDR3 DNA sequence: TGTGCCAGCAGCTTAGTGGGGCGGGGACAGACCTCTGGGGCCAACGTCCTGACTTTC. Full variable domain (missing parts from reference TRBV11-2 and TRBJ2-6): EAGVAQSPRYKIIEKRQSVAFWCNPISGHATLYWYQQILGQGPKLLIQFQNNGVVDDSQLPKDRFSAERLKGVDSTLKIQPAKLEDSAVYLCASSLVGRGQTSGANVLTFGAGSRLTVL.

This sequence joins TRBV11-1 and TRBJ1-1; D might be TRBD1 (6 bases). Trimming shortened V by 2 bases and J by 7 bases, and 17 bases separated the two germline ends. CDR3 size: 15 residues. Germline V gene data show CDR1 as SGHAT and CDR2 as FQDESV (reference sequence). Here the CDR3 reads CASSLLGGRAFEAFF. DNA for the CDR3: TGTGCCAGCAGCTTACTAGGGGGACGGGCATTTGAAGCTTTCTTT. Supplemented by reference TRBV11-1 and TRBJ1-1, the full variable domain reads EAEVAQSPRYKITEKSQAVAFWCDPISGHATLYWYRQILGQGPELLVQFQDESVVDDSQLPKDRFSAERLKGVDSTLKIQPAELGDSAMYLCASSLLGGRAFEAFFGQGTRLTVV.

The V call is TRBV5-1, the J call TRBJ1-1; a possible D gene is TRBD1 (5 bases). The ends were cut back, 0 bases at V and 6 bases at J, with 12 bases in the middle. CDR3 length equals 14 residues. Germline lookup yields CDR1 SGHRS and CDR2 YFSETQ. CDR3 sequence: CASSLEPGLPEAFF. The DNA for the CDR3 is TGCGCCAGCAGCTTGGAGCCAGGGCTCCCTGAAGCTTTCTTT.

The rearrangement links TRBV29-1 to TRBJ1-2, with TRBD1 as a possible D gene (5 bases). The germline V gene encodes CDR1 SQVTM and CDR2 ANQGSEA. The length of the CDR3 is 15 residues. Between the trimmed V and J ends, which lost 2 bases and 4 bases, there was a span of 17 bases. This CDR3 is CSVEPRERVVYGYTF. The CDR3, as DNA: TGCAGCGTTGAACCCAGGGAAAGAGTGGTCTATGGCTACACCTTC.

The chain carries TRBV7-2 and TRBJ2-5; no clear D. The CDR3 runs to 14 residues. Germline CDR1 SGHTA, CDR2 FQGNSA. The V end was cut by 1 base, the J end by 4 bases, with 10 bases between. CDR3: CASSLGQSGETQYF. DNA for the CDR3: TGTGCCAGCAGCTTAGGCCAGTCGGGAGAGACCCAGTACTTC.

The genes are TRBV5-1 and TRBJ1-4, with D unclear. The CDR3 runs to 13 residues. Per germline, CDR1 SGHRS and CDR2 YFSETQ. V was clipped by 3 bases and J by 7 bases, with 10 bases between them. CDR3 sequence: CASSWQPGEKLFF. In DNA, the CDR3 is TGCGCCAGCAGCTGGCAGCCTGGTGAAAAACTGTTTTTT. The full variable domain, its missing parts supplied by reference TRBV5-1 and TRBJ1-4, is KAGVTQTPRYLIKTRGQQVTLSCSPISGHRSVSWYQQTPGQGLQFLFEYFSETQRNKGNFPGRFSGRQFSNSRSEMNVSTLELGDSALYLCASSWQPGEKLFFGSGTQLSVL.

The CDR3 loop reads CASTPIGATEAFF. CDR3 coding DNA: TGTGCCAGCACCCCAATAGGGGCCACTGAAGCTTTCTTT. The chain combines TRBV6-1 with TRBJ1-1; tentative D call: TRBD1 (5 bases). Trimming removed 7 bases at V and 4 bases at J, with 13 bases between. The CDR3 has 13 residues. CDR1 MNHNS and CDR2 SASEGT come from the germline V gene.

This rearrangement joins TRBV7-2 to TRBJ1-2; the D gene is possibly TRBD1 (5 bases). V was shortened by 2 bases and J by 4 bases, with 20 bases between the two germline ends. The length of the CDR3 is 17 residues. Germline-derived CDR1 and CDR2 are SGHTA and FQGNSA. This chain's CDR3 is CASSLSATALKGYGYTF. CDR3 nucleotide sequence: TGTGCCAGCAGCTTATCCGCGACAGCCCTCAAGGGCTATGGCTACACCTTC.

For the CDR3, the DNA is TGCAGCGTTGACATGCCCTCCTATGGCTACACCTTC. It yields the protein CSVDMPSYGYTF. V and J are TRBV29-1 and TRBJ1-2; D is ambiguous. From germline, CDR1 is SQVTM and CDR2 ANQGSEA. V lost 3 bases and J lost 4, with 9 bases in between. CDR3 length: 12 residues.

This clone was seen only a few times. V is TRBV29-1 and J is TRBJ2-5; D is ambiguous. Germline-derived CDR1 and CDR2 are SQVTM and ANQGSEA. The CDR3 length is 11 residues. V dropped 4 bases and J dropped 9 bases, with 12 bases sitting between them. CDR3 coding DNA: TGCAGCGTTGGATCTCAGCAGGCCCAGTACTTC. This translates into CSVGSQQAQYF. The full variable domain, in which reference TRBV29-1 and TRBJ2-5 provide the parts outside the CDR3, is SAVISQKPSRDICQRGTSLTIQCQVDSQVTMMFWYRQQPGQSLTLIATANQGSEATYESGFVIDKFPISRPNLTFSTLTVSNMSPEDSSIYLCSVGSQQAQYFGPGTRLLVL.

This clone occurred once. This sequence joins TRBV30 and TRBJ1-4; 10 bases match TRBD1. This CDR3 has 16 residues. J gave up 6 bases and V 0 bases, and 7 bases lay outside the gene matches. Germline V CDR1 and CDR2: GTSNPN, SVGIG (reference sequence). CDR3 protein: CAWSVFGQGGYEKLFF. The CDR3 DNA follows: TGTGCCTGGAGTGTTTTCGGACAGGGGGGCTATGAAAAACTGTTTTTT.

The chain joins TRBV29-1 to TRBJ1-4, with D unclear. The germline V gene encodes CDR1 SQVTM and CDR2 ANQGSEA. This CDR3 comprises 10 residues. V dropped 4 bases and J dropped 4 bases, with 1 base sitting between them. The CDR3 loop reads CSVGNEKLFF. CDR3 DNA sequence: TGCAGCGTTGGTAATGAAAAACTGTTTTTT.

The J gene is TRBJ2-5, the V gene TRBV7-2, with D tentatively TRBD1 (6 bases). V lost 0 bases and J lost 3, with 23 bases in between. CDR3 length equals 19 residues. Looked up from germline, CDR1 is SGHTA and CDR2 is FQGNSA. The CDR3 sequence is CASSLASLGNAGAEETQYF. DNA of the CDR3: TGTGCCAGCAGCTTAGCTTCTTTGGGGAACGCAGGGGCAGAAGAGACCCAGTACTTC. Combining the CDR3 with reference TRBV7-2 and TRBJ2-5 gives the whole variable domain GAGVSQSPSNKVTEKGKDVELRCDPISGHTALYWYRQSLGQGLEFLIYFQGNSAPDKSGLPSDRFSAERTGGSVSTLTIQRTQQEDSAVYLCASSLASLGNAGAEETQYFGPGTRLLVL.

The chain is built from TRBV5-8 and TRBJ1-2; TRBD1 agrees at 7 bases. CDR3 size: 12 residues. The germline V gene has CDR1 SGHTS and CDR2 YDEGEE. The V gene end was trimmed by 4 bases and the J gene end by 7 bases; junction bases not matched to a gene: 4. The CDR3 here is CASSQTGSGYTF. The CDR3 coding sequence is TGTGCCAGCAGCCAGACAGGGTCTGGCTACACCTTC.

The chain has TRBV28 and TRBJ2-7, with 11 bases matching TRBD1. Germline V gene sequence: CDR1 MDHEN, CDR2 SYDVKM. V was clipped by 5 bases and J by 5 bases; unmatched bases: 8. CDR3 length: 15 residues. The CDR3 region is CASSALDRGRNEQYF. Here the CDR3 DNA reads TGTGCCAGCAGTGCTCTGGACAGGGGGCGGAACGAGCAGTACTTC. The entire variable domain, with the rest obtained from reference TRBV28 and TRBJ2-7, is as follows: DVKVTQSSRYLVKRTGEKVFLECVQDMDHENMFWYRQDPGLGLRLIYFSYDVKMKEKGDIPEGYSVSREKKERFSLILESASTNQTSMYLCASSALDRGRNEQYFGPGTRLTVT.

The chain is built from TRBV29-1 and TRBJ1-2; D is unclear. Germline values: CDR1 SQVTM, CDR2 ANQGSEA. The V and J ends lost 7 bases and 0 bases respectively, with 9 bases between them. The CDR3 is 12 amino acids. The CDR3 reads CSAVLANYGYTF. As DNA, the CDR3 is TGCAGCGCCGTCCTAGCTAACTATGGCTACACCTTC.

The chain couples TRBV30 to TRBJ1-5; TRBD1 aligns across 7 bases. The CDR3 is 16 amino acids. After removal of 0 bases from V and 4 bases from J, the junction contained 9 bases not matched to a gene. CDR1 and CDR2 (germline): GTSNPN, SVGIG (reference sequence). The CDR3 is CAWSVGGGGANQPQHF. CDR3 nucleotides: TGTGCCTGGAGTGTAGGGGGAGGGGGCGCAAATCAGCCCCAGCATTTT.